The clone carrying this T cell receptor (beta chain) has only a few counts. Data came from immunoSEQ multiplex PCR; TCRdb stores just in-frame clones and leaves some out. This sample has fewer than 250,000 clones; roughly 90% occur once, and the top ten carry 2% to 2.5%. Germline lookup yields CDR1 KGHSH and CDR2 LQKENI. The trim removed 1 base at V and 6 bases at J, leaving 7 bases unmatched. The length of the CDR3 is 15 residues. These data come from a study of blood T cell repertoires in COVID-19. The gene calls are TRBV18 and TRBJ2-7; 9 positions agree with TRBD1. The source material was peripheral blood. This TCR was recovered from a woman in her forties or fifties with acute or convalescent COVID-19. CDR3 coding DNA: TGTGCCAGCTCACCACAAGGGACAGGGACTCGCGAGCAGTACTTC. Its translation: CASSPQGTGTREQYF.